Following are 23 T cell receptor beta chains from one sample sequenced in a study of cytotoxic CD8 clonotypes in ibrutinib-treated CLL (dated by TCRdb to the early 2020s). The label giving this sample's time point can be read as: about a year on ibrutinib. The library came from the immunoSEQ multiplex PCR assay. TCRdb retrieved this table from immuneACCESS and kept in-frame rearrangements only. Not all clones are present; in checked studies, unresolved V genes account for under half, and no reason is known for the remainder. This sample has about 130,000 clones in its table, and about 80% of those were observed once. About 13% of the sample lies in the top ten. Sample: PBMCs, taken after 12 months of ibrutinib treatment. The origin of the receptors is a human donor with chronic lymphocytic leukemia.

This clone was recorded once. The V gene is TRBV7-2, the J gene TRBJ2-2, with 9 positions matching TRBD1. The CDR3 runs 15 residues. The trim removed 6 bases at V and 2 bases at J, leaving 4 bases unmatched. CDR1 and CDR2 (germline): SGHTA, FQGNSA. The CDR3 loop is CASSIQGANTGELFF. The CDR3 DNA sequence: TGTGCCAGCAGTATACAGGGGGCAAACACCGGGGAGCTGTTTTTT.

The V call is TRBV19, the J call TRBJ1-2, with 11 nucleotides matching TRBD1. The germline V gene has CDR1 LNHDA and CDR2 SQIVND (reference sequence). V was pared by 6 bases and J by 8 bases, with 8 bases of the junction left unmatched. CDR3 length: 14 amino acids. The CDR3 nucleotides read TGTGCCAGTAGCGGACAGGGGGCTTACGGAGGCTACACCTTC. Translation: CASSGQGAYGGYTF.

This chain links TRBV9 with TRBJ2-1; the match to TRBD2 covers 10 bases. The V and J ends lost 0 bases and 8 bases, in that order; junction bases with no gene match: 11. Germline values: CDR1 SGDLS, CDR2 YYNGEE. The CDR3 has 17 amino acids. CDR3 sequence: CASSVAPLAGGGDEQFF. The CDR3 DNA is TGTGCCAGCAGCGTAGCCCCGTTAGCGGGAGGTGGGGATGAGCAGTTCTTC.

This CDR3 reads CASSIGLQPTTIYF. The CDR3 DNA reads TGTGCCAGTAGTATAGGGCTACAGCCGACCACCATATATTTT. V gene TRBV19 combines with J gene TRBJ1-3; D remains unclear. The CDR3 is 14 residues long. Germline CDR1 is LNHDA and CDR2 is SQIVND (reference sequence). Trimming stripped 1 base from V and 9 bases from J, with 13 bases between.

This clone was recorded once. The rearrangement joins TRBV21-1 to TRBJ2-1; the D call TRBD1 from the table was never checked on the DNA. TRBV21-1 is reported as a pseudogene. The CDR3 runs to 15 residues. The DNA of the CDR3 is TGTGCCAGCAGCAAAGGAGGGGCAGGGGGCAATGAGCAGTTCTTC. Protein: CASSKGGAGGNEQFF.

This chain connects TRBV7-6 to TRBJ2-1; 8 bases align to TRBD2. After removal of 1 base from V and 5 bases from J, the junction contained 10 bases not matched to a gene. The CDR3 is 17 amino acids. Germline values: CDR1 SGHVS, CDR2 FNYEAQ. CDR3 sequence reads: CASSLVGGRPGDNEQFF. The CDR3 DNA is TGTGCCAGCAGCTTAGTCGGCGGGAGGCCGGGGGACAATGAGCAGTTCTTC.

CDR3 nucleotides: TGTGCCAGCACAGGACTAGCGGGAGGATCAGATACGCAGTATTTT. Protein sequence: CASTGLAGGSDTQYF. V is TRBV27 and J is TRBJ2-3; 14 positions match TRBD2. The germline CDR1 and CDR2 sequences are MNHEY and SMNVEV (reference sequence). This CDR3 is 15 amino acids long. The ends lost 7 bases at V and 4 bases at J; junction bases unmatched: 4.

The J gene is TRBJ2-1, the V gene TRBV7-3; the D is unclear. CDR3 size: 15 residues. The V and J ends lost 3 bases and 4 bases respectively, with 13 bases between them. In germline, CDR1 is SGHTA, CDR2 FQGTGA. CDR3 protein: CASSFIPPSYNEQFF. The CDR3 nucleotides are TGTGCCAGCAGCTTTATCCCCCCTTCTTACAATGAGCAGTTCTTC.

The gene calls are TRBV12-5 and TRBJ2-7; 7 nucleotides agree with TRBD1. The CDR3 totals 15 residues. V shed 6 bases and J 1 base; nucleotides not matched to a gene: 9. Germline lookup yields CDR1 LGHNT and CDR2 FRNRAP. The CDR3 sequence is CASGDRDSGSYEQYF. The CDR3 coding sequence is TGTGCTAGTGGGGACCGGGACAGCGGATCCTACGAGCAGTACTTC.

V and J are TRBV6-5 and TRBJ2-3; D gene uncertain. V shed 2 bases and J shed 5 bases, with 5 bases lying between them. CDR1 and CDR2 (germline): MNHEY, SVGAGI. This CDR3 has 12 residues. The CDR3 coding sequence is TGTGCCAGCAGTTACCAAGGAGATACGCAGTATTTT. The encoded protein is CASSYQGDTQYF.

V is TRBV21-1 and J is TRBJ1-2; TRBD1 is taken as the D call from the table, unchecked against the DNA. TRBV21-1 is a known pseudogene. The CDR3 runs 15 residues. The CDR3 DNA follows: TGTGCCAGCAGCCTCAGACAGGGGGCCCTACCTGGCTACACCTTC. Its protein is CASSLRQGALPGYTF.

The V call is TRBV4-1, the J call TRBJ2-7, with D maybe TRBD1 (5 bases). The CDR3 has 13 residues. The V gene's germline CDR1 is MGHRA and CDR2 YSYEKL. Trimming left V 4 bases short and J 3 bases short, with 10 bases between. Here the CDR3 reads CASSLQRGYEQYF. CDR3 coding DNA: TGCGCCAGCAGCCTCCAAAGGGGCTACGAGCAGTACTTC.

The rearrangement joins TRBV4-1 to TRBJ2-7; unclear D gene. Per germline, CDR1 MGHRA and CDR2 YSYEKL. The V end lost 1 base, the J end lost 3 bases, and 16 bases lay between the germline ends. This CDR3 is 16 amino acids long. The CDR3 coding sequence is TGCGCCAGCAGCCAAGCTGCTGCTGACACCTTCTACGAGCAGTACTTC. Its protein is CASSQAAADTFYEQYF.

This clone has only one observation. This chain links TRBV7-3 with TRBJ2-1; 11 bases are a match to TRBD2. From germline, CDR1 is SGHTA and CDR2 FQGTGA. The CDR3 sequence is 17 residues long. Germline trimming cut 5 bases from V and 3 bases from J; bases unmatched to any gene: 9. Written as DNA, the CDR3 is TGTGCCAGCAGCCCGGGAACTAGCGGGAGTTTCTACAATGAGCAGTTCTTC. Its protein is CASSPGTSGSFYNEQFF.

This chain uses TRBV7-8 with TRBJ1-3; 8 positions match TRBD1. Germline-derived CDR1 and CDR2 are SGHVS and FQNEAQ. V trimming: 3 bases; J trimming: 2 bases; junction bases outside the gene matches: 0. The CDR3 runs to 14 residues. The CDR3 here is CASSLTGAGNTIYF. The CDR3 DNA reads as TGTGCCAGCAGCTTGACAGGGGCTGGAAACACCATATATTTT.

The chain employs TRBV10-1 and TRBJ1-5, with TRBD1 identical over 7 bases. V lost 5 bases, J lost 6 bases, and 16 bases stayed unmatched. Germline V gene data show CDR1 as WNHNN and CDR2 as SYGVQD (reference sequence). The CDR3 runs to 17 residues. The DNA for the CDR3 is TGCGCCAGCAGTCGGGTTGACAGGGCGGGGCTCGCTCAGCCCCAGCATTTT. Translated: CASSRVDRAGLAQPQHF.

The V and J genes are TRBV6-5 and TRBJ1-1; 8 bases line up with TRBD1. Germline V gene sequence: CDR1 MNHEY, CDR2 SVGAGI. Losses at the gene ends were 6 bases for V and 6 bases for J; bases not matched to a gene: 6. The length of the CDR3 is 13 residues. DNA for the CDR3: TGTGCCAGCAGCATTGACAGGGGCTCTGAAGCTTTCTTT. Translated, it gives CASSIDRGSEAFF.

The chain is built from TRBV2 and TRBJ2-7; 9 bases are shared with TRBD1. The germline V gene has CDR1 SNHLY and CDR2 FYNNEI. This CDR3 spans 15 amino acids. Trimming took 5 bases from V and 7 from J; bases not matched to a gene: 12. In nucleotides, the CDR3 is TGTGCCAGCAGTAACACCAGGACAGGGGCAGGGGAGCAGTACTTC. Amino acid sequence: CASSNTRTGAGEQYF.

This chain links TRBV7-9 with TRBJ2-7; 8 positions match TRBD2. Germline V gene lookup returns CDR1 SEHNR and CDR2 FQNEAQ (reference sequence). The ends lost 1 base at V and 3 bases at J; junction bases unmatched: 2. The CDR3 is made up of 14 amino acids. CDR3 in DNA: TGTGCCAGCAGCTTAGTAAGCGGGAGCTACGAGCAGTACTTC. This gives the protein CASSLVSGSYEQYF.

CDR3 DNA sequence: TGTGCCAGCAGTTACACCCGCCCGGGGAATGAGCAGTTCTTC. It translates to CASSYTRPGNEQFF. The chain has TRBV6-6 and TRBJ2-1; D might be TRBD2 (5 bases). V was cut by 2 bases and J by 7 bases, with 12 bases left in between. The CDR3 loop spans 14 amino acids. Germline V gene sequence: CDR1 MNHNY, CDR2 SVGAGI (reference sequence).

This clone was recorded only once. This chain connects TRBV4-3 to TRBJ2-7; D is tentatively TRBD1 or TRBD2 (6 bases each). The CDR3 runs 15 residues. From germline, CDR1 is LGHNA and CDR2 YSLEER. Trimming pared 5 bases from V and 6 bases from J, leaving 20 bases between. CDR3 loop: CASSKSQGRQGEQYF. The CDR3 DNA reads TGCGCCAGCAGCAAGAGTCAGGGGAGGCAAGGCGAGCAGTACTTC.

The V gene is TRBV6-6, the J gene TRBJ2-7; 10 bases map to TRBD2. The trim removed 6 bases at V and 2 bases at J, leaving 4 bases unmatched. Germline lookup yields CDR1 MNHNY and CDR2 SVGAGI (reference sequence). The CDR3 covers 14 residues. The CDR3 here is CASSTSGTTYEQYF. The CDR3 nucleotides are TGTGCCAGCAGCACTAGCGGGACCACCTACGAGCAGTACTTC.

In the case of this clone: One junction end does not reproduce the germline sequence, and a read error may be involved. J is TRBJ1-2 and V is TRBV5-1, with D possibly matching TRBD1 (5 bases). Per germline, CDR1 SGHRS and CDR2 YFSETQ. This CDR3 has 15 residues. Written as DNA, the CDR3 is TGCGCCAGCAGCCCCCCCTCTGGTTTAGGGGCTGGCTACACATTC. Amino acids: CASSPPSGLGAGYTF.